This TCR beta chain derives from a study of blood T cells in healthy people across ages. The second PCR ran roughly 7 to 11 cycles with a sample-barcoded 5' primer and J-beta primers. Individual samples furnished no less than 2.5 million CDR3-containing paired-end reads apiece. TCRdb redid the calling of the 5' RACE reads with MiXCR, one entry per CDR3 protein. The sample records approximately 1,700,000 distinct CDR3 sequences, more than 35% being singletons. The study, taken as a whole, reports: Diversity estimates drawn from one million T cells were deemed underestimates.

The CDR3 contains 16 residues. Trimming removed 4 bases from V and 3 bases from J; junction bases left unmatched: 11. Germline values: CDR1 SGHRS, CDR2 YFSETQ. This clonotype was counted ten times or more. The antigen is not known. The sequenced sample was blood. The source of this sequence is a human donor in good health. The chain uses TRBV5-1 and TRBJ2-7, with TRBD1 identical over 9 bases. The CDR3 region is CASSLDRDRASYEQYF. CDR3 nucleotide sequence: TGCGCCAGCAGCCTAGACCGGGACAGGGCCAGCTACGAGCAGTACTTC.